There are a few counts of the clone carrying this T cell receptor beta chain. Its specificity is not known. TCRdb used MiXCR to reprocess the reads, holding one entry per CDR3 protein. The repertoire consists of more than 110,000 distinct CDR3 sequences, with around 30% occurring once and the leading ten covering 45% to 55%. The sample comes from a study of T cell repertoires in cytomegalovirus infection. Study-level information: Peptides in the study included HLA-C-restricted and HLA-B-restricted CMV epitopes. Indications of both CMV infection and matching HLA type were provided by public TCR beta signatures.

V was cut by 1 base and J by 2 bases, with 18 bases left in between. The CDR3 totals 17 residues. Germline V CDR1 and CDR2: LGHNA, YNFKEQ. The study, taken as a whole, reports: Frequencies of public TCR beta families were cumulated, and this identified carriers of CMV plus the relevant HLA.

This TCR was sampled from a human donor in good health (CMV status not recorded). Some clones in this sample may be carry-over from other donors' samples. The sample consisted of CD8+ T cells from cultured PBMCs, taken from culture after CMV antigen stimulation. The chain has TRBV4-2 and TRBJ2-7, with D perhaps given as TRBD1 or TRBD2 (5 bases each). In nucleotides, the CDR3 is TGTGCCAGCAGCCAAGTGGTCGACGGGGCAGTTCCCTACGAGCAGTACTTC. The encoded protein is CASSQVVDGAVPYEQYF.